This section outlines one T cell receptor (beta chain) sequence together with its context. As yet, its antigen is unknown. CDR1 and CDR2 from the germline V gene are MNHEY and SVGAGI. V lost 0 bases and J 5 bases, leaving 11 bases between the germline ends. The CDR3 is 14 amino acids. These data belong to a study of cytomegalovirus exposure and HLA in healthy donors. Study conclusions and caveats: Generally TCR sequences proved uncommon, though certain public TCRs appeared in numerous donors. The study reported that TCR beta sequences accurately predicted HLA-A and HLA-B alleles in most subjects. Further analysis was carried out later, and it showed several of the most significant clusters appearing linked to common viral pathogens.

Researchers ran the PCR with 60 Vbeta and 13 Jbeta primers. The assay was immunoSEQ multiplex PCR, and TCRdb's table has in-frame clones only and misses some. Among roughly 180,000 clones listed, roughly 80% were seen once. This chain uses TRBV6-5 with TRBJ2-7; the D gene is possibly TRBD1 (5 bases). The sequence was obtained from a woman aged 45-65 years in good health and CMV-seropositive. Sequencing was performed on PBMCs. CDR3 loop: CASSYSKGLHEQYF. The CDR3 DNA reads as TGTGCCAGCAGTTACTCGAAGGGGTTGCACGAGCAGTACTTC.